A few counts support the clone carrying this T cell receptor (beta chain). Antigen unknown. Template switching introduced a universal primer site, and the cDNA bore unique molecular identifiers. Using its own MiXCR run on the 5' RACE reads, TCRdb lists one record per CDR3 protein. This table has 500,000 to 700,000 distinct CDR3 sequences, roughly 6.6% appearing once. Germline CDR1 SGHAT, CDR2 FQDESV (reference sequence). Trimming cost V 5 bases and J 8 bases, with 25 bases left between them. The CDR3 is made up of 17 amino acids. The data were obtained in a study of identical twins. Study-wide results and caveats: A lower insertion count was a feature of abundant cord blood beta clonotypes, with no such feature in memory repertoires.

This sample was also put to use in a study of yellow fever vaccine responses in identical twins. That source notes: Convergence reportedly seemed to mark part of the twins' vaccine T cell response, with personalization marking the rest.

Material for sequencing was PBMCs. This rearrangement joins TRBV11-1 to TRBJ2-1; D is undetermined. The TCR sequence derives from a woman in her late teens or twenties in good health. Here the CDR3 DNA reads TGTGCCAGCAGCCCACCCCTCAACGGCGGCGACTCTGATGAGCAGTTCTTC. This translates into CASSPPLNGGDSDEQFF.